This T cell receptor beta chain was identified during a study of blood T cell repertoires in COVID-19. In the study overall: From the United States, Italy and Spain came samples of acute and convalescent COVID-19.

The length of the CDR3 is 15 residues. V lost 7 bases, J lost 0 bases, and 13 bases lay in between. Germline CDR1 MDHEN, CDR2 SYDVKM. In the original processing: From reference gene primer amplification, estimates of nucleated cell counts were derived. Clones were read by immunoSEQ multiplex PCR, and TCRdb kept only the in-frame ones, dropping some. Clone size and V and J calls were adopted from that table, with D and trimming inferred from the DNA. Seen here are approximately 340,000 clones, 87% observed once, and the top ten hold more than 7.5%. V gene TRBV28 combines with J gene TRBJ2-1, with D maybe TRBD2 (6 bases). Sample: peripheral blood. The TCR was taken from a man between 25 and 39 years old with COVID-19, enrolled during active disease. CDR3 region: CASKVGGPSYNEQFF. The CDR3 nucleotides read TGTGCCAGCAAAGTGGGGGGACCCTCCTACAATGAGCAGTTCTTC.